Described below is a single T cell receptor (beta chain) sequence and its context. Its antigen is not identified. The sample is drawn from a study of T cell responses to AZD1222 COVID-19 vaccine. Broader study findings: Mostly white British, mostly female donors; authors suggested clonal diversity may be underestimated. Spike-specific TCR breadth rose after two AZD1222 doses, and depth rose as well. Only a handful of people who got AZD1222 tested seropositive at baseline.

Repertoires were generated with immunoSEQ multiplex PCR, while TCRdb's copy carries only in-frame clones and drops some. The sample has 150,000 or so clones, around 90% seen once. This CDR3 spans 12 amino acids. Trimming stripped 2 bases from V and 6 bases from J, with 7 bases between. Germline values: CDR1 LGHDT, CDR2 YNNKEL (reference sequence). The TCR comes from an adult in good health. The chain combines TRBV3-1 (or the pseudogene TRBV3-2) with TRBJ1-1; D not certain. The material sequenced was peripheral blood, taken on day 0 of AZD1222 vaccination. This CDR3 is CASSQSRAEAFF. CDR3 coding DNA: TGTGCCAGCAGCCAATCCCGGGCTGAAGCTTTCTTT.